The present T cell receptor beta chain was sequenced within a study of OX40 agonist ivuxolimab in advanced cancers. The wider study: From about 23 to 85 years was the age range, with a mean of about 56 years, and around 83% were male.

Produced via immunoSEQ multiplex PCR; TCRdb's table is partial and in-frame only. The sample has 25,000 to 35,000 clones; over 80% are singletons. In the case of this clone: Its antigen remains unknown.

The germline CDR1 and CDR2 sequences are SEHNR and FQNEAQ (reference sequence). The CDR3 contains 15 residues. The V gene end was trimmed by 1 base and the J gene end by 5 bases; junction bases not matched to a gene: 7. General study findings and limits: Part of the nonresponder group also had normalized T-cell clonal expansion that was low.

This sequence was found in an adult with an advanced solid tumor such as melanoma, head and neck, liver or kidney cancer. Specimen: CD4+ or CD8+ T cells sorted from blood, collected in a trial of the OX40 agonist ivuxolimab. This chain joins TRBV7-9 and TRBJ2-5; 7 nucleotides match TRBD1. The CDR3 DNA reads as TGTGCCAGCAGCTTAGGCCCAGACAGGGAGGAGACCCAGTACTTC. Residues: CASSLGPDREETQYF.